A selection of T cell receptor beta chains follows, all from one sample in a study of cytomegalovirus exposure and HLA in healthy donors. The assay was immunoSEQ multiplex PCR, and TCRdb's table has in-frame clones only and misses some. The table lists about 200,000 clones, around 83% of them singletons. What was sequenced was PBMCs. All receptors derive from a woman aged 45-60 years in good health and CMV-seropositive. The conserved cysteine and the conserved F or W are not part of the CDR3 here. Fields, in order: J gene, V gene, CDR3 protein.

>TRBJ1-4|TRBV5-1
ASSGTGRNEKLF
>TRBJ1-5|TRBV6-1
ASSEAGGLNQPQH
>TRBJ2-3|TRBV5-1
ASSLVASGSSTDTQY
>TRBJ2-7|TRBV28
ASGTPEDEQY
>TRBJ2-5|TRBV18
ASTLGQNQETQY
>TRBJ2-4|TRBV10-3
APPRVLAKNIQY
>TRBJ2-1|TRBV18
ASSPTRVDNEQF
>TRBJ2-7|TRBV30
ACLNEQDVYEQY
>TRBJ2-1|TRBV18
ASSPRAGVNEQF
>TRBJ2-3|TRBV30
AWRVSAEWDTQY
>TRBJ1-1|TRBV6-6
ASSYSNAAGAF
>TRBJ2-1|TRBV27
ASRGTTYNEQF
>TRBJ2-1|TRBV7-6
ASSLNSYLEQF
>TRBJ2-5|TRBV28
ASSSLLGLVETQY